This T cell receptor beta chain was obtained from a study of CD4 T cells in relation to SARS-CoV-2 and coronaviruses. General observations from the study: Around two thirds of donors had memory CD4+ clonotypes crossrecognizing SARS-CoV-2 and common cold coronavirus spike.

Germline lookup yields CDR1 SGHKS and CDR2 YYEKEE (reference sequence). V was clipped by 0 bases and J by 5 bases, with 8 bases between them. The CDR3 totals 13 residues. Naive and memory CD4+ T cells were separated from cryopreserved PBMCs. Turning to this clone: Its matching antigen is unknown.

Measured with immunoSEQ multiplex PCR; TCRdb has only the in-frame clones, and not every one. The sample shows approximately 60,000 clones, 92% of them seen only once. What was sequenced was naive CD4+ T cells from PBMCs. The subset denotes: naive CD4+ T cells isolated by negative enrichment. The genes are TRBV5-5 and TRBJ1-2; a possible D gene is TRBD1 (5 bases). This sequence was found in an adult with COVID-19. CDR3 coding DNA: TGTGCCAGCAGCTTGGACGGGGGGTATGGCTACACCTTC. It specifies CASSLDGGYGYTF.